The clone carrying this TCR delta chain has only a few counts. Only one base separates this from a far larger clonotype, so it likely reflects a read error. Different DNA sequences within this sample yield the same CDR3. This record belongs to a study of gamma-delta T cells after stem cell transplantation. The V end lost 1 base, the J end lost 0 bases, and 11 bases lay between the germline ends. The germline V gene encodes CDR1 GEAIGNYY and CDR2 EKD. The CDR3 length is 15 residues. TCRdb processed the RT-PCR reads again with the CATT caller. The sample shows about 11,000 delta-chain clones, 1% to 1.5% of them seen only once.

This chain connects TRDV2 to TRDJ1; D unclear. The sequenced sample consisted of gamma-delta T cells. This TCR came from a human donor. It is not recorded whose cells these are; they may come from a transplant donor. The CDR3 here is CACDTLGSYTDKLIF. The DNA of the CDR3 is TGTGCCTGTGACACTTTAGGGTCATACACCGATAAACTCATCTTT.